This T cell receptor (beta chain) was found in a study of shared clonotypes between healthy human individuals. The germline CDR1 and CDR2 sequences are SGDLS and YYNGEE. The V and J ends lost 0 bases and 5 bases respectively, with 8 bases between them. The CDR3 is made up of 14 amino acids. Worth noting for this clone: Distinct nucleotide sequences in the sample also encode this CDR3.

The assay was run at deep level. Libraries were prepared by immunoSEQ multiplex PCR; TCRdb keeps only in-frame clonotypes and omits some of them. The sample lists more than 550,000 clones; 90% were seen once. The chain joins TRBV9 to TRBJ2-2; D is unclear. The specimen sequenced was memory CD8+ T cells from PBMCs. As for subset: CD45RO+ cells pooled with CCR7-negative TemRA cells. This TCR was recovered from a man between 18 and 35 years old in good health. Some clones in this sample may be carry-over from other donors' samples. Here the CDR3 reads CASSVVWGTGELFF. CDR3 bases: TGTGCCAGCAGCGTAGTTTGGGGAACCGGGGAGCTGTTTTTT.